Below, one T cell receptor beta chain is given with its context. This clonotype has a handful of counts. Its antigen remains undetermined. No quality values exist for individual bases; no much larger clone is one base distant. Library prep was done by RACE. The listed sequencing device is NextSeq 500. During library preparation, unique molecular identifiers were attached to individual cDNA molecules so that TCRs could be counted quantitatively and reproducibly. Each blood RNA sample was used to sequence both TCR alpha and TCR beta chains. Per the source publication's procedure: The median number of TCRs per sample was approximately 98,000, ranging from roughly 20,000 to 700,000. The Decombinator software suite was used to annotate the V, J and CDR3 of the TCR reads. Every sample was subsampled to the same number of TCRs (28,000) for the PS versus PT1 abundance plots. Expanded TCRs were defined as absent before sensitization and observed at least eight times at the 2-week time point. TCRdb reanalyzed the raw reads on its own, using fastp at Q25 for trimming and MiXCR for clone calling, and kept in-frame beta chains. Duplicate CDR3 protein sequences are folded into a single record with the most common DNA and genes. The V and J calls, along with clone size, are taken from TCRdb and not from the paper's own processing. Within this sample are 300,000 to 350,000 distinct CDR3 sequences, with under 8% of them counted one time only. The ten most abundant clones make up 8.4% of the sample.

This sample's time point label indicates: patch test 1, 2 weeks after DPC sensitization. The treatment or condition label, read with the paper, signifies: therapeutic diphenylcyclopropenone sensitization with weekly scalp DPC. At every patch-test visit, the blood draw took place before the patch test was put on. Eligible patients were aged 18 to 70, diagnosed with alopecia, deemed suitable for DPC therapy, and excluded if pregnant. Total RNA was extracted from unfractionated whole blood that had been collected in Tempus Blood RNA tubes. The sample belongs to a study of human T cells and chemical hapten exposure (dated by TCRdb to about 2021). Study-level background: For sensitization, 2% DPC in acetone was applied to a roughly 2 cm by roughly 2 cm area of upper inner arm skin. Throughout the study period of 20 to 25 weeks, patients also received therapeutic DPC doses to the scalp every week. Patch testing was performed on the upper back with Finn chambers containing 0.01% DPC, and the patch tests were scored after 6 days according to International Contact Dermatitis Research Group standards. The patient cohort, mostly female, included alopecia areata with under or over 50% scalp involvement, alopecia totalis and alopecia universalis. Libraries were pooled for sequencing, and per-sample TCR yields varied mainly because of small differences in library volumes within the pool. In alopecia patients, the study followed how the peripheral blood TCR repertoire changed in vivo over primary and secondary sensitization to diphenylcyclopropenone (DPC), a hapten. Blood was sampled from patients pre-sensitization (week 0) and at 2, 6 and about 24 weeks after DPC sensitization. Blood for TCR sequencing was provided by twenty-nine alopecia patients at one to four time points (pre-sensitization, 2, 6 and 24 weeks).

The germline V gene (reference sequence) yields DFQATT for CDR1 and SNEGSKA for CDR2. The junction shows trimming of 4 bases on V and 7 bases on J, plus 11 bases between the germline ends. Including the terminal cysteine and phenylalanine, the CDR3 comprises 12 residues. The sequence is cut down to CDR3 DNA, 36 bases in frame from base 1. What the study reported, not specific to this receptor: Compared with pre-sensitization or healthy control sets, expanded TCRs formed significantly more large CDR3 similarity clusters, which is consistent with antigen-driven responses. The number of PT1 expanded TCRs positively correlated with patch test score, significant at thresholds 8, 16 and 32 but not 4. DPC sensitization did not change how many TCRs were above 1 in 1000 frequency, and no evidence was found of alterations in global repertoire structure. All patients had alopecia, a presumed autoimmune disease, so their immune response might differ from that of healthy individuals. After repeated subsampling, changes were observed in the strength of the expansion versus patch-test correlation and in the threshold at which the correlation became significant.

Sequencing was performed on whole blood, taken in connection with sensitization to the hapten diphenylcyclopropenone (DPC). Recombination connected TRBV20-1 to TRBJ2-1, with the D gene not confidently named. The sequence was collected from a woman between 18 and 30 years old with alopecia areata. Some clones in this sample may be carry-over from other donors' samples. The CDR3 reads CSANFEGNEQFF. The nucleotides read TGCAGTGCTAATTTCGAAGGAAATGAGCAGTTCTTC.